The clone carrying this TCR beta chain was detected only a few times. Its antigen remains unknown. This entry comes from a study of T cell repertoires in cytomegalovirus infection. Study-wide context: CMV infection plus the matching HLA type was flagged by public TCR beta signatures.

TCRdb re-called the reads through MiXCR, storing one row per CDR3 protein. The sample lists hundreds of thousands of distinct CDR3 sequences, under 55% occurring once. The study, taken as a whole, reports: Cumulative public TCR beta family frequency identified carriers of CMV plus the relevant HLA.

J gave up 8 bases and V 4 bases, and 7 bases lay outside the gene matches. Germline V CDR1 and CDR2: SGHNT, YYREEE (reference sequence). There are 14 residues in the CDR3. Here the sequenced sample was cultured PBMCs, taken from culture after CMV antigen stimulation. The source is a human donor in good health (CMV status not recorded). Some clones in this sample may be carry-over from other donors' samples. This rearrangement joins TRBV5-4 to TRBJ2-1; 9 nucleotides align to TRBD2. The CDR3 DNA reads TGTGCCAGCAGCCCACGGACTAGCGTCCATGAGCAGTTCTTC. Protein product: CASSPRTSVHEQFF.